This TCR beta chain appears in the sequencing data of a study of OX40 agonist ivuxolimab in advanced cancers. Overall study: The patients received agonistic anti-OX40 (CD134) antibody ivuxolimab. Enrolled patients in dose escalation had cancers that were hepatocellular carcinoma, melanoma, renal cell or head and neck cancer.

This clone was counted once. No antigen is known for it. Profiling relied on immunoSEQ multiplex PCR, and the TCRdb table lists in-frame clones only, not all of them. The sample includes under 80,000 clones, more than 75% of them seen just once. V was pared by 1 base and J by 4 bases, with 10 bases between. Germline-derived CDR1 and CDR2 are SEHNR and FQNEAQ (reference sequence). This CDR3 has 14 residues. Study conclusions and caveats: At 0.1 to 3.0 mg/kg, clonal expansion of CD4+ and CD8+ blood T cells had occurred by week 6. More expanded clones were found, on average, in CD8+ than in CD4+ T cells.

This clonotype originated in an adult with an advanced solid tumor such as melanoma, head and neck, liver or kidney cancer. The starting material was CD4+ or CD8+ T cells sorted from blood, obtained in a trial of the OX40 agonist ivuxolimab. This chain connects TRBV7-9 to TRBJ1-2, with D hard to call. The CDR3 DNA is TGTGCCAGCAGCTTAGGCTCCAGGTTCTATGGCTACACCTTC. This translates into CASSLGSRFYGYTF.